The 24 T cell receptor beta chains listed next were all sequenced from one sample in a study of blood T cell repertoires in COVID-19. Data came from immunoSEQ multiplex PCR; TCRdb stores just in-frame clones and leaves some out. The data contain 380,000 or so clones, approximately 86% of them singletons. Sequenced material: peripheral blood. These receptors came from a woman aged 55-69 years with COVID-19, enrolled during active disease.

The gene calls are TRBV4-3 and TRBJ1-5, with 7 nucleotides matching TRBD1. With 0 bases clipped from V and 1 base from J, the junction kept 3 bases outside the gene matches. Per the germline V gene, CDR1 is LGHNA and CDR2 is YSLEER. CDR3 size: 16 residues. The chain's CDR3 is CASSQDWGQSNQPQHF. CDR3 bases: TGCGCCAGCAGCCAAGATTGGGGACAGAGCAATCAGCCCCAGCATTTT.

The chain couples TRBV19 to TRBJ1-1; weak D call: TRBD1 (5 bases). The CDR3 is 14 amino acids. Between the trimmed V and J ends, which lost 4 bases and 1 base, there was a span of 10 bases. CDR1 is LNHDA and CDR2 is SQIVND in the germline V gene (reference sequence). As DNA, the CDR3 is TGTGCCAGTAGTACCTTACAGGCGAACACTGAAGCTTTCTTT. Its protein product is CASSTLQANTEAFF.

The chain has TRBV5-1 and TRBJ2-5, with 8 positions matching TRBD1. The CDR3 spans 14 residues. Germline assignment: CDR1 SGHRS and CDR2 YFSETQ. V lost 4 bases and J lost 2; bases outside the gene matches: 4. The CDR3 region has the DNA TGCGCCAGCAGCGCGGACAGGGAACAAGAGACCCAGTACTTC. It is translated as CASSADREQETQYF.

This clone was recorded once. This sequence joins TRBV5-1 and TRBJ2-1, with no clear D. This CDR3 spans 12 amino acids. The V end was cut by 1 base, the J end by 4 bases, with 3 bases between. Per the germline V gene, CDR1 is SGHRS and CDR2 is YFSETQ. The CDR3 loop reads CASSLQYNEQFF. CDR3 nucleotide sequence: TGCGCCAGCAGCTTGCAATACAATGAGCAGTTCTTC.

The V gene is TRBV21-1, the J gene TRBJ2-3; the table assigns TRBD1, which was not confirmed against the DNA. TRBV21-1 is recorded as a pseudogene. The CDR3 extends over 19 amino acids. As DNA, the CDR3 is TGTGCCAGCAGCAAGTCAAAGCTCACAGGGAAAGGTGGGACAGATACGCAGTATTTT. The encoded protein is CASSKSKLTGKGGTDTQYF.

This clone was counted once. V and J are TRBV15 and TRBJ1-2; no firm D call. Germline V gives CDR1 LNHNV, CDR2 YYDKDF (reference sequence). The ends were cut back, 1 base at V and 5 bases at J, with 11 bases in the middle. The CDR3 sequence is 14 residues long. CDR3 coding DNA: TGTGCCACCAGCAGAGTAGCGGTCGGTTATGGCTACACCTTC. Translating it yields CATSRVAVGYGYTF. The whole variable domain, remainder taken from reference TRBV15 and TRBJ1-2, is DAMVIQNPRYQVTQFGKPVTLSCSQTLNHNVMYWYQQKSSQAPKLLFHYYDKDFNNEADTPDNFQSRRPNTSFCFLDIRSPGLGDTAMYLCATSRVAVGYGYTFGSGTRLTVV.

The DNA for the CDR3 is TGTGCCAGCACCCCAATGGGTTCGGGTCAAGCTTTCTTT. Its translation is CASTPMGSGQAFF. This sequence joins TRBV27 and TRBJ1-1; D remains ambiguous. Germline CDR1 is MNHEY and CDR2 is SMNVEV (reference sequence). The CDR3 is made up of 13 amino acids. The V end lost 7 bases, the J end lost 9 bases, and 18 bases lay between the germline ends.

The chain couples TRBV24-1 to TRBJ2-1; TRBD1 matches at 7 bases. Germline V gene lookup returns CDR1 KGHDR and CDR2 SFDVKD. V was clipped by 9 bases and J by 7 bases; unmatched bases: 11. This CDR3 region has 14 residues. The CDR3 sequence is CATGRRDRPNEQFF. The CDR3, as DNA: TGTGCCACCGGTCGCCGGGACAGACCAAATGAGCAGTTCTTC.

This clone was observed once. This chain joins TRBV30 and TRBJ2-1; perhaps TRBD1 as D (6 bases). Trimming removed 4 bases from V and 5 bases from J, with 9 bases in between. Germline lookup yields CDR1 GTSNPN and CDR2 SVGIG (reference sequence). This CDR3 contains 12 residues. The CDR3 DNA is TGTGCCTGGATCAGGGGAAACAATGAGCAGTTCTTC. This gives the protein CAWIRGNNEQFF.

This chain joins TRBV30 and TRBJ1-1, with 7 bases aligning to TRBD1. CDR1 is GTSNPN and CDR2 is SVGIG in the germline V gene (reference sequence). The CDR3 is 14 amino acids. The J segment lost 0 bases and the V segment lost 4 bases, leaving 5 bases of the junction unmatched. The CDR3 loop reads CAWKRDSMNTEAFF. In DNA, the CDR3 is TGTGCCTGGAAAAGGGACAGCATGAACACTGAAGCTTTCTTT.

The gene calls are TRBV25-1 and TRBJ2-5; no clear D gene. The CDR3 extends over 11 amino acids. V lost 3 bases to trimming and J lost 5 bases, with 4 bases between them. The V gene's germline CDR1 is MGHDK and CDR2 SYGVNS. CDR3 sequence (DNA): TGTGCCAGCAGTGAGAGTGAGACCCAGTACTTC. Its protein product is CASSESETQYF.

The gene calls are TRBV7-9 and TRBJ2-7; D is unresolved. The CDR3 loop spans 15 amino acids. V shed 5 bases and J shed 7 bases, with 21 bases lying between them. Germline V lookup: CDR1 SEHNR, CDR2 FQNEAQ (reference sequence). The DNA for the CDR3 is TGTGCCAGCAGCGCACTGAACTCGAGTCCTAGTGAGCAGTACTTC. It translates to CASSALNSSPSEQYF.

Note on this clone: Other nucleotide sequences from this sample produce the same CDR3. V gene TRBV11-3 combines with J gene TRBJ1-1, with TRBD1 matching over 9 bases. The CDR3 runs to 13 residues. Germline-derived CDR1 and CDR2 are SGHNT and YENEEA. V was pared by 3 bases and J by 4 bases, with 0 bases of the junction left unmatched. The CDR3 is CASSLTGGTEAFF. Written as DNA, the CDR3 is TGTGCCAGCAGCTTGACAGGGGGCACTGAAGCTTTCTTT. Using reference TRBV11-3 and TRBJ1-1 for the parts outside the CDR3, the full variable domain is EAGVVQSPRYKIIEKKQPVAFWCNPISGHNTLYWYLQNLGQGPELLIRYENEEAVDDSQLPKDRFSAERLKGVDSTLKIQPAELGDSAVYLCASSLTGGTEAFFGQGTRLTVV.

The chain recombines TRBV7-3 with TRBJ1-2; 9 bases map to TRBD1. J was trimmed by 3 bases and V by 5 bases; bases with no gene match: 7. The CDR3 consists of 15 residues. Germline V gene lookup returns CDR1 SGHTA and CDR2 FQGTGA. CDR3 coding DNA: TGTGCCAGCAGCGCTACAGGGGGCATAGACTATGGCTACACCTTC. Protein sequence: CASSATGGIDYGYTF.

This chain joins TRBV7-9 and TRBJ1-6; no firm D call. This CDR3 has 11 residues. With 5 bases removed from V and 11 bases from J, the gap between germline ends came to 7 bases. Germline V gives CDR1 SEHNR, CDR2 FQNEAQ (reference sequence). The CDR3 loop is CASSPEAPLHF. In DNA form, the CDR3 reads TGTGCCAGCAGCCCGGAGGCACCCCTCCACTTT.

The CDR3 region has the DNA TGTGCCAGCAGCCAAGTTGGGCAGGTGAACACTGAAGCTTTCTTT. This codes for CASSQVGQVNTEAFF. The chain couples TRBV4-2 to TRBJ1-1; no clear D. CDR1 is LGHNA, CDR2 YNFKEQ, per germline. The CDR3 contains 15 residues. V dropped 1 base and J dropped 0 bases, with 9 bases sitting between them.

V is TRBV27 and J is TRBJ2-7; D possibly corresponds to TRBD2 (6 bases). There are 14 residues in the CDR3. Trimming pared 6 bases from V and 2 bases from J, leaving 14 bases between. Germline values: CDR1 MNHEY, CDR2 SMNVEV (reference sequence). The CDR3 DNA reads TGTGCCAGCAGACCCGGGACTTTCGCCTACGAGCAGTACTTC. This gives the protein CASRPGTFAYEQYF.

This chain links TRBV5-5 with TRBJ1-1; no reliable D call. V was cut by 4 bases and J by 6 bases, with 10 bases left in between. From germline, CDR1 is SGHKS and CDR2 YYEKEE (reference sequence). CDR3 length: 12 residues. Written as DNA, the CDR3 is TGTGCCAGCAGCGGATACAGTTCTGAAGCTTTCTTT. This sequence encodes CASSGYSSEAFF.

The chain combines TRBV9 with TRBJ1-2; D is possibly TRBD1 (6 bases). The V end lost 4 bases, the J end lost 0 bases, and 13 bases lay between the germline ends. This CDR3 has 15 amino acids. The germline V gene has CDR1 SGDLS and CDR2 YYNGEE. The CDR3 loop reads CASSPNTGTNYGYTF. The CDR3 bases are TGTGCCAGCAGCCCCAATACAGGGACTAACTATGGCTACACCTTC.

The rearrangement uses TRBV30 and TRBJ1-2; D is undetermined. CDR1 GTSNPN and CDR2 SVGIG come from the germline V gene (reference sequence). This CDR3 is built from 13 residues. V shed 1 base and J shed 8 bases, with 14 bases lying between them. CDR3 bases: TGTGCCTGGAGTGCGGTTTCGAGCATGGGCTACACCTTC. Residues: CAWSAVSSMGYTF. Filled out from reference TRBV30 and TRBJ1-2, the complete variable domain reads SQTIHQWPATLVQPVGSPLSLECTVEGTSNPNLYWYRQAAGRGLQLLFYSVGIGQISSEVPQNLSASRPQDRQFILSSKKLLLSDSGFYLCAWSAVSSMGYTFGSGTRLTVV.

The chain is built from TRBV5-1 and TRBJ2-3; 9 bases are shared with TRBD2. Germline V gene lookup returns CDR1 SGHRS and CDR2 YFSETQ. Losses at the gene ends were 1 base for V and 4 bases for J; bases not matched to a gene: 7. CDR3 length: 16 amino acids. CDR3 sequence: CASSLPVAGGPDTQYF. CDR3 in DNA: TGCGCCAGCAGCTTGCCCGTGGCGGGGGGGCCAGATACGCAGTATTTT.

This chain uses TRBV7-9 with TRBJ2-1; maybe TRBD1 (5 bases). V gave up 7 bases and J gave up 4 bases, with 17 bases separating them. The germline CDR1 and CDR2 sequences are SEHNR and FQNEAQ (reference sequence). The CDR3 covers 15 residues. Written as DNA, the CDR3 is TGTGCCAGCAACCCCCCGGACAAGGGGTACAATGAGCAGTTCTTC. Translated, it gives CASNPPDKGYNEQFF.

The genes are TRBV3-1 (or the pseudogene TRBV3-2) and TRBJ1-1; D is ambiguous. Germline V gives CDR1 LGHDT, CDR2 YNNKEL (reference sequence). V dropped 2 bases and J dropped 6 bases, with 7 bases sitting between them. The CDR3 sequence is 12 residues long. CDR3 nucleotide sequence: TGTGCCAGCAGCCAACGCCGGGCTGAAGCTTTCTTT. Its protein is CASSQRRAEAFF.

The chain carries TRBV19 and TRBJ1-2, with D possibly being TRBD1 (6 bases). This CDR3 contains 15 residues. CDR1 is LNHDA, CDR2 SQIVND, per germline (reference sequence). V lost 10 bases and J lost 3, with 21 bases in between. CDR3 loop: CAISETVGQYYGYTF. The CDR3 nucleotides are TGTGCCATATCGGAGACGGTAGGACAGTACTATGGCTACACCTTC.